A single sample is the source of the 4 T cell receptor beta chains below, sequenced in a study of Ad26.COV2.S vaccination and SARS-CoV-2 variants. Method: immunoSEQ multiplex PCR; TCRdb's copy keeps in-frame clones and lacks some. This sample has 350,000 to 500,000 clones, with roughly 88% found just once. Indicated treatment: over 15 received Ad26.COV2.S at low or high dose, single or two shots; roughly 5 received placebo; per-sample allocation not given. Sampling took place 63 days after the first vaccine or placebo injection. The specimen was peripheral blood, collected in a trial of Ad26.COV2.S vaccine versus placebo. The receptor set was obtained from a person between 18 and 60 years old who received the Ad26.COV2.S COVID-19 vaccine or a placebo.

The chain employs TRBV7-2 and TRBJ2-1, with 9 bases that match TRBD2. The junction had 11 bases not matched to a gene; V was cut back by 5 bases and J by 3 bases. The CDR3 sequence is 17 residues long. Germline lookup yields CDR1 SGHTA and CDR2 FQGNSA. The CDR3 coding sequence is TGTGCCAGCAGCCCGCTGAATAGCGGGAGCAACTACAATGAGCAGTTCTTC. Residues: CASSPLNSGSNYNEQFF.

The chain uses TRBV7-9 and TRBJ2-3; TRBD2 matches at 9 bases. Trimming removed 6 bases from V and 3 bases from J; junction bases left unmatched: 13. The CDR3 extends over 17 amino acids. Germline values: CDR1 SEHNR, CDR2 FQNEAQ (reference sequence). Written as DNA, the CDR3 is TGTGCCAGCAGTCGCCCGGGACTAGCAACAGGGACAGATACGCAGTATTTT. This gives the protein CASSRPGLATGTDTQYF.

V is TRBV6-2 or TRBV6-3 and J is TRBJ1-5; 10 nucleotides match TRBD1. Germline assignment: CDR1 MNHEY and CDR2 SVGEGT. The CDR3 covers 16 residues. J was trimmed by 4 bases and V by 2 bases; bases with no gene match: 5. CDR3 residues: CASSYGWTGGNQPQHF. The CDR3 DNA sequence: TGTGCCAGCAGTTACGGGTGGACAGGGGGGAATCAGCCCCAGCATTTT.

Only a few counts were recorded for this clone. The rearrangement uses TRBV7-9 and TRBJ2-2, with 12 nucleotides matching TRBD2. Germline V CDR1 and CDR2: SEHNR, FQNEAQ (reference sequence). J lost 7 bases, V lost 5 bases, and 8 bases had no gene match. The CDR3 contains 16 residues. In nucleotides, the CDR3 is TGTGCCAGCAGCCCTCGACTAGCGGGAGAACTCGGGGAGCTGTTTTTT. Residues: CASSPRLAGELGELFF.